The entry below describes one TCR beta chain. Antigen specificity is unknown. Method: immunoSEQ multiplex PCR; TCRdb's copy keeps in-frame clones and lacks some. The sample lists 10,000 or so clones; about four fifths were seen once. V shed 1 base, J shed 3 bases, and the junction held 8 bases outside the gene matches. In germline, CDR1 is SGHTS, CDR2 YDEGEE. The CDR3 consists of 18 residues. This specimen comes from a study of chemoradiotherapy in HPV16-positive cancers. Study background: Candidate HPV-specific clones and shared TCR motifs came from a couple of HPV16-positive patients.

General study points: The functional HPV-specific definition rests on just a couple of HPV16-positive patients. Candidate HPV-specific clones and E7-related TCR motifs grew in tumor during treatment.

This sequence joins TRBV5-8 and TRBJ2-1, with 12 positions matching TRBD2. This receptor was taken from a human donor with HPV-associated anogenital cancer. This specimen was blood, taken from a patient who underwent chemoradiotherapy. The CDR3 protein is CASSLWASGGAGYNEQFF. The DNA for the CDR3 is TGTGCCAGCAGCTTGTGGGCTAGCGGGGGGGCCGGCTACAATGAGCAGTTCTTC.